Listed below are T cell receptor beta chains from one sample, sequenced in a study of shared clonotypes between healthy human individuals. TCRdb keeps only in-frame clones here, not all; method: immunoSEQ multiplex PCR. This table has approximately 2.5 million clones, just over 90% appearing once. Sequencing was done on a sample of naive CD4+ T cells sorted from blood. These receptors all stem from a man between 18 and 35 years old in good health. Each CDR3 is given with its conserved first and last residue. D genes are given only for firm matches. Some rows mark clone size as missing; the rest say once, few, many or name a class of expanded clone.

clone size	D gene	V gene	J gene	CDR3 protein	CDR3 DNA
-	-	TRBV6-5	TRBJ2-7	CASTRSIADSYEQYF	TGTGCCAGCACCCGATCCATAGCGGACTCCTACGAGCAGTACTTC
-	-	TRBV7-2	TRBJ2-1	CASSLGRDEQFF	TGTGCCAGCAGCTTAGGGCGAGATGAGCAGTTCTTC
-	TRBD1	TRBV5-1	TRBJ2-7	CASSLGDRERGYYEQYF	TGCGCCAGCAGCTTGGGGGACAGGGAGAGGGGCTACTACGAGCAGTACTTC
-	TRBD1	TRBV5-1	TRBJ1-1	CASSSWTGGGTEAFF	TGCGCCAGCAGCTCCTGGACAGGCGGGGGCACTGAAGCTTTCTTT
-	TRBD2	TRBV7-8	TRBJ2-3	CASSLVSGTYTDTQYF	TGTGCCAGCAGCTTAGTTAGCGGGACGTACACAGATACGCAGTATTTT
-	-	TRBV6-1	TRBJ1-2	CASSEGGQVGYTF	TGTGCCAGCAGTGAGGGAGGGCAGGTTGGCTACACCTTC
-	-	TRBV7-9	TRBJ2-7	CASSASGTISYEQYF	TGTGCCAGCAGCGCCTCCGGGACAATCTCCTACGAGCAGTACTTC
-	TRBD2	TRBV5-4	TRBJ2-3	CASSSEREGRYTQYF	TGTGCCAGCAGCTCAGAGCGGGAGGGCCGATATACGCAGTATTTT
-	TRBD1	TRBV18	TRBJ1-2	CASSPSTGANYGYTF	TGTGCCAGCTCACCGTCGACAGGGGCTAACTATGGCTACACCTTC
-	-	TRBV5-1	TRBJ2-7	CASSQVSEQYF	TGCGCCAGCAGCCAAGTGAGTGAGCAGTACTTC
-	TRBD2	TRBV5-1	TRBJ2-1	CASSPLGLAVYNEQFF	TGCGCCAGCAGCCCTCTGGGACTAGCAGTTTACAATGAGCAGTTCTTC
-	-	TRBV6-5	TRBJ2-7	CASSYSGEQYF	TGTGCCAGCAGTTACTCGGGCGAGCAGTACTTC
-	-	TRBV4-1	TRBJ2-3	CASSRERPLSTDTQYF	TGCGCCAGCAGCCGCGAGCGGCCTCTTAGCACAGATACGCAGTATTTT
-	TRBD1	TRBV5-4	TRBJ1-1	CASSPLGGGGVSTEAFF	TGTGCCAGCAGCCCCCTGGGGGGAGGGGGCGTGAGCACTGAAGCTTTCTTT
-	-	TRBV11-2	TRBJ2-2	CASSTAKGPSGELFF	TGTGCCAGCAGCACTGCTAAGGGGCCGTCCGGGGAGCTGTTTTTT
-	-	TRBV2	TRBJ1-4	CASMWTVVNEKLFF	TGTGCCAGCATGTGGACAGTTGTTAATGAAAAACTGTTTTTT
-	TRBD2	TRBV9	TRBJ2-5	CASSVVDGGRGETQYF	TGTGCCAGCAGCGTAGTGGACGGCGGGAGAGGCGAGACCCAGTACTTC
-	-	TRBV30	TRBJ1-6	CAWWSPYNSPLHF	TGTGCCTGGTGGAGTCCCTATAATTCACCCCTCCACTTT
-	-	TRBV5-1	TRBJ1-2	CASTPDSNYGYTF	TGCGCCAGCACCCCTGACAGCAACTATGGCTACACCTTC
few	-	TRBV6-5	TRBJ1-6	CASSAKGGAGSPLHF	TGTGCCAGCAGTGCCAAAGGAGGGGCCGGTTCACCCCTCCACTTT
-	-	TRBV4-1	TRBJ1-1	CASNIGGSYQGTEAFF	TGCGCCAGTAATATAGGAGGGTCGTACCAGGGCACTGAAGCTTTCTTT
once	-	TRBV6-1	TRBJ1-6	CATETEALPNSPLHF	TGTGCCACCGAGACCGAAGCCCTCCCAAATTCACCCCTCCACTTT
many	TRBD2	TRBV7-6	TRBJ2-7	CASSSGRPPDEQYF	TGTGCCAGCAGCTCCGGGAGGCCGCCGGACGAGCAGTACTTC
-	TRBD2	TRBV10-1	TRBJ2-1	CASSDSGGWQFF	TGCGCCAGCAGTGATAGCGGGGGATGGCAGTTCTTC
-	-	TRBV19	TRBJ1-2	CASSAGGNPTPNYGYTF	TGTGCCAGTAGTGCCGGAGGCAACCCGACTCCAAACTATGGCTACACCTTC
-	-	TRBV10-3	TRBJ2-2	CAISESEQSTGELFF	TGTGCCATCAGTGAGTCGGAACAGTCCACCGGGGAGCTGTTTTTT
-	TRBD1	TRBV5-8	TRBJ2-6	CASRKWGQAYSGANVLTF	TGTGCCAGTCGGAAGTGGGGACAGGCCTACTCTGGGGCCAACGTCCTGACTTTC
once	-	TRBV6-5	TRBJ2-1	CASSYLSRHEQFF	TGTGCCAGCAGTTACTTATCCCGCCATGAGCAGTTCTTC
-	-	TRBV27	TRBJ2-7	CASSLIRTDYEQYF	TGTGCCAGCAGTTTGATTCGGACGGATTACGAGCAGTACTTC
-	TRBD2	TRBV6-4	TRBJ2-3	CASRAGGTDTQYF	TGTGCCAGCAGAGCGGGGGGCACAGATACGCAGTATTTT
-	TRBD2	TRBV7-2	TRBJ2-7	CASSFLAGSYEQYF	TGTGCCAGCAGCTTCCTAGCGGGGTCCTACGAGCAGTACTTC
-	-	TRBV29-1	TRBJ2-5	CSVEGQGRETQYF	TGCAGCGTTGAGGGGCAGGGGAGAGAGACCCAGTACTTC
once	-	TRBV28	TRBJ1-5	CASSFSSRVNQPQHF	TGTGCCAGCAGTTTTAGCAGCAGGGTCAATCAGCCCCAGCATTTT
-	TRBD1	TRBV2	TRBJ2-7	CASTLQGAGEQYF	TGTGCCAGCACGCTACAGGGGGCGGGCGAGCAGTACTTC
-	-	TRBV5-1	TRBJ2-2	CASSPERLMSGELFF	TGCGCCAGCAGCCCCGAAAGACTCATGTCCGGGGAGCTGTTTTTT
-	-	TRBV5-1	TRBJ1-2	CASSLVAIRSNGYTF	TGCGCCAGCAGCTTGGTGGCTATTCGGTCAAATGGCTACACCTTC
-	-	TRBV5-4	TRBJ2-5	CASSETGGRQTQYF	TGTGCCAGCAGCGAAACCGGGGGGCGGCAGACCCAGTACTTC
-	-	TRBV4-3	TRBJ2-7	CASSQVGLQGSEQYF	TGCGCCAGCAGCCAAGTAGGATTGCAGGGTTCCGAGCAGTACTTC
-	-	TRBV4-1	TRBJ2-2	CASSPMGGGNTGELFF	TGCGCCAGCAGCCCGATGGGAGGGGGTAACACCGGGGAGCTGTTTTTT
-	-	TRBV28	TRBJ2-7	CASTSGEWGSSYEQYF	TGTGCCAGCACCTCAGGGGAGTGGGGGAGCTCCTACGAGCAGTACTTC
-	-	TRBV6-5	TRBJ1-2	CASTSAGRGYTF	TGTGCCAGCACCTCGGCCGGTCGTGGCTACACCTTC
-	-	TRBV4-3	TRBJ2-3	CASSQDWENTQYF	TGCGCCAGCAGCCAAGATTGGGAAAATACGCAGTATTTT
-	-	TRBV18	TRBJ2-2	CASSPGTGELFF	TGTGCCAGCTCACCGGGCACCGGGGAGCTGTTTTTT
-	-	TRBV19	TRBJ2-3	CASSPDRYETSTDTQYF	TGTGCCAGTAGTCCCGACAGGTACGAAACTAGCACAGATACGCAGTATTTT
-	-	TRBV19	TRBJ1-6	CASSIGRESPLHF	TGTGCCAGTAGTATTGGCAGGGAGTCACCCCTCCACTTT
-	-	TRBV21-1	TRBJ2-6	CASSNRFPGQQISGANVLTF	TGTGCCAGCAGCAATAGGTTCCCGGGACAGCAAATTTCTGGGGCCAACGTCCTGACTTTC
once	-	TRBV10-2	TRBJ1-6	CASRNQGDNSPLHF	TGCGCCAGCCGAAATCAGGGAGATAATTCACCCCTCCACTTT
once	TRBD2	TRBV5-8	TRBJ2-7	CASSPRTSGRYEQYF	TGTGCCAGCAGCCCAAGGACTAGCGGGAGATACGAGCAGTACTTC
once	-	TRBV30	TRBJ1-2	CAWSMTDSLGYTF	TGTGCCTGGAGTATGACGGACAGTTTGGGATACACCTTC
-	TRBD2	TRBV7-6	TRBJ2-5	CASSQGLAGGETQYF	TGTGCCAGCAGCCAAGGACTAGCGGGAGGGGAGACCCAGTACTTC